This T cell receptor beta chain was retrieved from a study of identical twins. Study-wide results and caveats: Twins shared beta out-of-frame sequences in excess, but this excess was weaker. Invariant T cells like MAIT and iNKT could partly confound the zero-insertion analyses. High-abundance cord blood beta clonotypes had fewer insertions; memory repertoires showed none.

Unique molecular identifiers were present on the cDNA, and a universal primer site came from template switching. TCRdb reanalysed the 5' RACE reads using MiXCR and keeps one entry per CDR3 protein. The sample yields a few hundred thousand distinct CDR3 sequences, 9% to 10% seen once. The CDR3 extends over 13 amino acids. V was pared by 4 bases and J by 8 bases, with 5 bases of the junction left unmatched. Looked up from germline, CDR1 is MGHDK and CDR2 is SYGVNS. This clonotype was detected only a few times. The antigen is unknown. This chain joins TRBV25-1 and TRBJ2-4, with 7 bases identical to TRBD2. The material sequenced was naive T cells sorted from blood. The receptor's source is a woman aged 45-65 years in good health. CDR3 protein: CASSGQAGDIQYF. CDR3 DNA: TGTGCCAGCAGTGGTCAGGCGGGAGACATTCAGTACTTC.